The 2 T cell receptor beta chains presented below share a single source sample, sequenced in a study of CD8+ T cells in alopecia areata. The authors extracted RNA and reverse transcribed it into cDNA as the sequencing template. Assay used: immunoSEQ multiplex PCR; TCRdb lists only in-frame clones, some missing. The table records roughly 65,000 clones, more than 40% of them present only once. The sample consisted of CD8+ T cells sorted from blood, taken at week 0. The receptors were sampled from a human donor with alopecia areata.

In its sample, this clone was seen a few times. The rearrangement joins TRBV30 to TRBJ2-2; the D gene is possibly TRBD2 (6 bases). Germline CDR1 GTSNPN, CDR2 SVGIG (reference sequence). V lost 3 bases to trimming and J lost 5 bases, with 13 bases between them. The CDR3 length is 14 residues. DNA for the CDR3: TGTGCCTGGAGCGCTATCGGAGGGACCGGGGAGCTGTTTTTT. This sequence encodes CAWSAIGGTGELFF.

In its sample, this clone was seen a few times. This chain uses TRBV4-1 with TRBJ2-2; possibly TRBD2 for D (5 bases). Trimming took off 3 bases at V and 13 bases at J, with 24 bases between the two ends. The CDR3 runs 16 residues. Germline loops: CDR1 MGHRA, CDR2 YSYEKL. CDR3 loop: CASSHLKVAGKGSLFF. Here the CDR3 DNA reads TGCGCCAGCAGCCACCTAAAGGTAGCCGGGAAGGGATCGCTGTTTTTT.